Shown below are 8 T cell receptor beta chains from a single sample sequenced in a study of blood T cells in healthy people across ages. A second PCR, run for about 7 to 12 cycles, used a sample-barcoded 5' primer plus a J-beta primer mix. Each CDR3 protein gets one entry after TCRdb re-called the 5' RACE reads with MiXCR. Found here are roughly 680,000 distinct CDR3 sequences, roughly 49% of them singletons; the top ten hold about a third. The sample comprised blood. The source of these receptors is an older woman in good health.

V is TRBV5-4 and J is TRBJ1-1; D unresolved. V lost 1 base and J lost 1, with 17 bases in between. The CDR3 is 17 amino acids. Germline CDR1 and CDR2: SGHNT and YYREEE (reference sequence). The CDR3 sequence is CASSLKWLSQTNTEAFF. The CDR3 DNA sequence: TGTGCCAGCAGCTTGAAGTGGCTGTCGCAGACGAACACTGAAGCTTTCTTT.

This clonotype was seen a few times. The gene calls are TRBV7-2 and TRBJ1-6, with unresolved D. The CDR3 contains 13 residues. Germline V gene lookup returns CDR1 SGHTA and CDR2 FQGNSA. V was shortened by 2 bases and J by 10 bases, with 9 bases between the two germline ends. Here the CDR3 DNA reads TGTGCCAGCAGCTTATTGTTCAGCTCACCCCTCCACTTT. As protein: CASSLLFSSPLHF.

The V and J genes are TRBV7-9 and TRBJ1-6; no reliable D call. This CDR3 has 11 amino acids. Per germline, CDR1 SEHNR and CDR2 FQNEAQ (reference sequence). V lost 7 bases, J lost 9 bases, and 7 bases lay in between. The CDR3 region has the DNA TGTGCCAGCACTAACGGTTCACCCCTCCACTTT. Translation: CASTNGSPLHF.

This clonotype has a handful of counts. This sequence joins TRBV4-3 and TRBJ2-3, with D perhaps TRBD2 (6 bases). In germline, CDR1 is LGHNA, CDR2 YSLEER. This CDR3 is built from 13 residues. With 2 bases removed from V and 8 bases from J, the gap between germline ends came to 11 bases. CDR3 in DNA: TGCGCCAGCAGCCAATCTAGCGATGCTACGCAGTATTTT. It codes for CASSQSSDATQYF.

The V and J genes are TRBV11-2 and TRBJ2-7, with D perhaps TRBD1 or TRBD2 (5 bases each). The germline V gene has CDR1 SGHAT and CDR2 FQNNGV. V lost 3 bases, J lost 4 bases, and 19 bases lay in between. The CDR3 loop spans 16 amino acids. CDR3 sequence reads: CASSLTRGALSYEQYF. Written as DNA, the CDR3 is TGTGCCAGCAGCTTGACGAGGGGTGCTCTTAGTTACGAGCAGTACTTC.

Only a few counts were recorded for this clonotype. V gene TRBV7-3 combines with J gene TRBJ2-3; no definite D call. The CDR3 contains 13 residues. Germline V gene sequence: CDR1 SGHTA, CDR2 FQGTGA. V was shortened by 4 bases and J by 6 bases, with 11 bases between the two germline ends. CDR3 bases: TGTGCCAGCAGCTCAGCCTGGATGGATACGCAGTATTTT. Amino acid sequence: CASSSAWMDTQYF.

The DNA of the CDR3 is TGTGCCAGCAGCCGCCCTCTAGCGGTTCCCCAAGAGACCCAGTACTTC. Protein product: CASSRPLAVPQETQYF. The chain combines TRBV13 with TRBJ2-5; the match to TRBD2 covers 7 bases. The V gene's germline CDR1 is PRHDT and CDR2 FYEKMQ (reference sequence). The CDR3 sequence is 16 residues long. The J segment lost 1 base and the V segment lost 5 bases, leaving 10 bases of the junction unmatched.

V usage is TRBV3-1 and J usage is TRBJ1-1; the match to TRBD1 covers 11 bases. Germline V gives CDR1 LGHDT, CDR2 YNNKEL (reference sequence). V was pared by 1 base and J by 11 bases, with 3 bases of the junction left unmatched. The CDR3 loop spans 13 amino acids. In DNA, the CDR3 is TGTGCCAGCAGCCAAGGGACAGGGGGCGGTGCTTTCTTT. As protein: CASSQGTGGGAFF. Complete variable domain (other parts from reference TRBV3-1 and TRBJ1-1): DTAVSQTPKYLVTQMGNDKSIKCEQNLGHDTMYWYKQDSKKFLKIMFSYNNKELIINETVPNRFSPKSPDKAHLNLHINSLELGDSAVYFCASSQGTGGGAFFGQGTRLTVV.